This T cell receptor (beta chain) was profiled in a study of blood T cell repertoires in COVID-19. Overall study: COVID-19 samples collected from the United States, Italy and Spain covered acute and convalescent phases. Sources were T cells, B-cell-depleted T cells, or PBMCs; the material itself was cDNA or gDNA.

J lost 0 bases, V lost 6 bases, and 5 bases had no gene match. Germline-derived CDR1 and CDR2 are SQVTM and ANQGSEA. This CDR3 contains 14 residues. The data were produced by immunoSEQ multiplex PCR, yet TCRdb's version contains in-frame clones alone and is incomplete. Among roughly 120,000 clones listed, approximately 81% were seen once. The gene calls are TRBV29-1 and TRBJ2-3; 8 bases line up with TRBD1. This clonotype was obtained from a man aged 35 to 55 with acute or convalescent COVID-19. Sequenced material: peripheral blood. The CDR3: CSVRRDRSTDTQYF. Written as DNA, the CDR3 is TGCAGCGTCCGCCGGGACAGGAGCACAGATACGCAGTATTTT.